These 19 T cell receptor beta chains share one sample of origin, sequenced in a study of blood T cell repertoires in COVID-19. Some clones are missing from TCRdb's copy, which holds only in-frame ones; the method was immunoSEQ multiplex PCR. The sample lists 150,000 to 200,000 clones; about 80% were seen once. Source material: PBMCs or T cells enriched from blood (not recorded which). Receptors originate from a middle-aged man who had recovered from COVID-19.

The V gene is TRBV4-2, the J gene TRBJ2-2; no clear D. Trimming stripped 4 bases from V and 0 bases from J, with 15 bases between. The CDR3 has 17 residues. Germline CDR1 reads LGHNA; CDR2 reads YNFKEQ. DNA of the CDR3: TGTGCCAGCAGCCGAAACGTCGAAGCGTCGAACACCGGGGAGCTGTTTTTT. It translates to CASSRNVEASNTGELFF.

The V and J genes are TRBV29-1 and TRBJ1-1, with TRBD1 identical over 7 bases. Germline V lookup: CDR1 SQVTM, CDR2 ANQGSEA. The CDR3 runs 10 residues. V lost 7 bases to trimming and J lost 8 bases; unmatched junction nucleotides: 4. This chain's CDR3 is CSAGDREAFF. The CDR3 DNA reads TGCAGCGCAGGGGACAGAGAAGCTTTCTTT.

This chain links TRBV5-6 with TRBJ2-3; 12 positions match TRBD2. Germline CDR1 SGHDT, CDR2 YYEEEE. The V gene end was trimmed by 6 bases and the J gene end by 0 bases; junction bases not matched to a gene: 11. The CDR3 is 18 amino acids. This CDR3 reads CASTTLAGGHSSTDTQYF. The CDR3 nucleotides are TGTGCCAGCACCACCCTAGCGGGAGGGCACTCTAGCACAGATACGCAGTATTTT.

The CDR3 sequence is CASSGHRGLHYGYTF. The CDR3 bases are TGTGCCAGCAGCGGTCACAGGGGGCTGCACTATGGCTACACCTTC. The rearrangement joins TRBV9 to TRBJ1-2; 9 bases are shared with TRBD1. This CDR3 is built from 15 residues. J lost 3 bases, V lost 3 bases, and 6 bases had no gene match. Germline V gives CDR1 SGDLS, CDR2 YYNGEE.

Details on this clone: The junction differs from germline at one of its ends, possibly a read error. The CDR3 nucleotides read TGTGCCAGCACCAACTACTATGAGCAGTTCTTC. Protein sequence: CASTNYYEQFF. V is TRBV6-5 and J is TRBJ2-1; no clear D. The CDR3 runs to 11 residues. Per germline, CDR1 MNHEY and CDR2 SVGAGI.

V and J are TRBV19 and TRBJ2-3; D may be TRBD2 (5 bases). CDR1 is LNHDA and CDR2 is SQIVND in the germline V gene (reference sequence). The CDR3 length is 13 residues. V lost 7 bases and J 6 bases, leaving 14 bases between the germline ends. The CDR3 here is CASKELGADTQYF. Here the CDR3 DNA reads TGTGCCAGTAAGGAACTAGGAGCCGATACGCAGTATTTT.

This CDR3 reads CASSNPSGGALGELFF. Here the CDR3 DNA reads TGTGCCAGCAGCAACCCTAGCGGGGGGGCCCTTGGGGAGCTGTTTTTT. V is TRBV11-2 and J is TRBJ2-2; 12 positions agree with TRBD2. Per germline, CDR1 SGHAT and CDR2 FQNNGV. This CDR3 region has 16 residues. V dropped 5 bases and J dropped 8; count of bases not matched to a gene: 9.

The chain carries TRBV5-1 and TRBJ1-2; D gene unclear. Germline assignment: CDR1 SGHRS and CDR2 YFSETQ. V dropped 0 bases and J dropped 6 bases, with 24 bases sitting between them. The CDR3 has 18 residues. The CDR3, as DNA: TGCGCCAGCAGCTTGGCCGGGATAAGGCGCTCCCCCATTCATGGCTACACCTTC. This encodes CASSLAGIRRSPIHGYTF.

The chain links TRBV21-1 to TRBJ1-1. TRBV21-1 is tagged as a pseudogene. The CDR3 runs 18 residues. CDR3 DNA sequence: TGTGCCAGCAGCAAAGACCGAGGAGTAATCGAACGGGGCACTGAAGCTTTCTTT. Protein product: CASSKDRGVIERGTEAFF.

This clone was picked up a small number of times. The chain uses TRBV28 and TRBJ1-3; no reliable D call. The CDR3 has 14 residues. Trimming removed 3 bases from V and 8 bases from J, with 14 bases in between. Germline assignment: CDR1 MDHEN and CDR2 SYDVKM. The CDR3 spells CASSFLPPTHTIYF. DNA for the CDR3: TGTGCCAGCAGTTTTCTCCCCCCTACTCACACCATATATTTT.

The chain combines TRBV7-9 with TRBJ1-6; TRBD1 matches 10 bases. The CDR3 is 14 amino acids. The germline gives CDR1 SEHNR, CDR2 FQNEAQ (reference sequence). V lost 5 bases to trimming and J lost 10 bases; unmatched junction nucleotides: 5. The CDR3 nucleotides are TGTGCCAGCAGCCCCAGGACAGGGGGGTCACCCCTCCACTTT. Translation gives CASSPRTGGSPLHF.

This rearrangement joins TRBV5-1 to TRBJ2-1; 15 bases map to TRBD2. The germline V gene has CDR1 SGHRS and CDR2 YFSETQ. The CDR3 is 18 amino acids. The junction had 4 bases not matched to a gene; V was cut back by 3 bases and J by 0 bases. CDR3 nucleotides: TGCGCCAGCAGCTCCGGACTAGCGGGGGGGATCTCCTACAATGAGCAGTTCTTC. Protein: CASSSGLAGGISYNEQFF.

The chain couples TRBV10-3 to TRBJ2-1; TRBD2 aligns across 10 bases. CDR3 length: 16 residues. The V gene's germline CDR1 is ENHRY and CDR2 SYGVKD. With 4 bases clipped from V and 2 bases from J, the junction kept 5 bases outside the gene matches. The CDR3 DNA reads TGTGCCATCAGTGGGGATAGCGGGGGGACCTACAATGAGCAGTTCTTC. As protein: CAISGDSGGTYNEQFF.

As DNA, the CDR3 is TGCGCCAGCAGCCAAGATTCTTTTTCCGGAGACGCTAAGTTCGAGCAGTACTTC. Protein product: CASSQDSFSGDAKFEQYF. The rearrangement joins TRBV4-1 to TRBJ2-7; D is undetermined. Germline V gene lookup returns CDR1 MGHRA and CDR2 YSYEKL. V lost 0 bases and J lost 6, with 24 bases in between. The CDR3 sequence is 18 residues long.

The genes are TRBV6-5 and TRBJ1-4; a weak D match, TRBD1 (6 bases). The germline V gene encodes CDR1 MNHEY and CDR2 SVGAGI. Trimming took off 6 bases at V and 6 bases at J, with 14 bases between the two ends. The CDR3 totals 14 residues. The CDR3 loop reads CASSLDRSYEKLFF. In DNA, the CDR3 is TGTGCCAGCAGCCTGGACAGAAGCTATGAAAAACTGTTTTTT.

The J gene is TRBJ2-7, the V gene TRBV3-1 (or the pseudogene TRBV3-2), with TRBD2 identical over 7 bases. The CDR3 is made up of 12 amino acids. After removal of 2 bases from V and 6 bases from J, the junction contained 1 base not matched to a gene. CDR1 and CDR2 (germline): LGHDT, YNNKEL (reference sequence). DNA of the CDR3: TGTGCCAGCAGCCAAACGGGAGGCGAGCAGTACTTC. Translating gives CASSQTGGEQYF.

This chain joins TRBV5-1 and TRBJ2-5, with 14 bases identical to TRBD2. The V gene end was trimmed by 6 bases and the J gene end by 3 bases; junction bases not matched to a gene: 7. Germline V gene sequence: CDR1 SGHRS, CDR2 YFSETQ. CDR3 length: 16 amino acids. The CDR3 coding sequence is TGCGCCAGCAAGACTAGCGGGGGGGCCCTTGAAGAGACCCAGTACTTC. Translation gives CASKTSGGALEETQYF. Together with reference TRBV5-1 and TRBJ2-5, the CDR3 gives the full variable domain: KAGVTQTPRYLIKTRGQQVTLSCSPISGHRSVSWYQQTPGQGLQFLFEYFSETQRNKGNFPGRFSGRQFSNSRSEMNVSTLELGDSALYLCASKTSGGALEETQYFGPGTRLLVL.

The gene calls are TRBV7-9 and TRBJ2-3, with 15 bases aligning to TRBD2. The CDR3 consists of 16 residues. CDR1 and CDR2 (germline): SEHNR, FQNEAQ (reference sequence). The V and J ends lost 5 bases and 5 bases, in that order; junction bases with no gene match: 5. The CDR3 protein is CASSGRTSGGVDTQYF. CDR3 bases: TGTGCCAGCAGCGGAAGGACTAGCGGGGGGGTAGATACGCAGTATTTT.

This CDR3 is CASSSRQSYEQYF. The DNA of the CDR3 is TGTGCCAGCAGCTCTAGACAGTCCTACGAGCAGTACTTC. The V and J genes are TRBV5-5 and TRBJ2-7; tentative D call: TRBD1 (5 bases). Germline-derived CDR1 and CDR2 are SGHKS and YYEKEE (reference sequence). The CDR3 length is 13 residues. V was shortened by 3 bases and J by 1 base, with 8 bases between the two germline ends.